This passage covers 24 T cell receptor beta chains from one sample sequenced in a study of shared clonotypes between healthy human individuals. Positive CCR7 selection of CD45RO-negative cells yielded the naive CD8 cells, and terminally differentiated effector memory CD45RA+ cells were excluded. The table came from immunoSEQ multiplex PCR; TCRdb's copy has only in-frame clones and leaves some out. The data contain roughly 570,000 clones, 98% of them singletons. The sequenced sample consisted of naive CD8+ T cells sorted from blood. The receptors stem from a young man in good health.

The rearrangement joins TRBV2 to TRBJ2-7; D not certain. Trimming took off 3 bases at V and 1 base at J, with 10 bases between the two ends. The CDR3 consists of 14 residues. The germline gives CDR1 SNHLY, CDR2 FYNNEI. The CDR3 is CASSEQVRSYEQYF. As DNA, the CDR3 is TGTGCCAGCAGTGAGCAGGTGAGATCCTACGAGCAGTACTTC. The complete variable domain, with remaining parts taken from reference TRBV2 and TRBJ2-7, reads EPEVTQTPSHQVTQMGQEVILRCVPISNHLYFYWYRQILGQKVEFLVSFYNNEISEKSEIFDDQFSVERPDGSNFTLKIRSTKLEDSAMYFCASSEQVRSYEQYFGPGTRLTVT.

In DNA form, the CDR3 reads TGTGCCAGCAGATATGAAGTGGGTTGGGGAAGCTCCTACAATGAGCAGTTCTTC. Protein sequence: CASRYEVGWGSSYNEQFF. The V gene is TRBV5-4, the J gene TRBJ2-1, with no clear D. Germline CDR1 and CDR2: SGHNT and YYREEE (reference sequence). V gave up 5 bases and J gave up 0 bases, with 21 bases separating them. The CDR3 contains 18 residues.

V and J are TRBV5-6 and TRBJ2-3, with 10 bases identical to TRBD2. This CDR3 region has 14 residues. The V segment lost 0 bases and the J segment 7 bases; nucleotides outside the gene matches: 2. The germline V gene encodes CDR1 SGHDT and CDR2 YYEEEE. CDR3 nucleotides: TGTGCCAGCAGCTTGGGGGGACTAGCGAATACGCAGTATTTT. Translating gives CASSLGGLANTQYF.

The chain carries TRBV14 and TRBJ2-3; D not certain. The length of the CDR3 is 15 residues. The germline gives CDR1 SGHDN, CDR2 FVKESK. Trimming left V 3 bases short and J 5 bases short, with 15 bases between. DNA for the CDR3: TGTGCCAGCAGCCATCCTGAGGCCCGGAGAGATACGCAGTATTTT. This gives the protein CASSHPEARRDTQYF. Filled out from reference TRBV14 and TRBJ2-3, the complete variable domain reads EAGVTQFPSHSVIEKGQTVTLRCDPISGHDNLYWYRRVMGKEIKFLLHFVKESKQDESGMPNNRFLAERTGGTYSTLKVQPAELEDSGVYFCASSHPEARRDTQYFGPGTRLTVL.

The CDR3 DNA sequence: TGTGCCAGCGGAACTCAGGGATACGAGCAGTACTTC. It specifies CASGTQGYEQYF. This chain links TRBV7-9 with TRBJ2-7; D may be TRBD1 (5 bases). V was trimmed by 8 bases and J by 4 bases, leaving 12 bases between them. CDR3 size: 12 residues. CDR1 and CDR2 (germline): SEHNR, FQNEAQ (reference sequence).

CDR3 in amino acids: CASRSNEQFF. CDR3 DNA sequence: TGTGCCAGCAGGTCTAATGAGCAGTTCTTC. The rearrangement joins TRBV28 to TRBJ2-1, with D uncertain. V shed 6 bases and J shed 7 bases, with 4 bases lying between them. The CDR3 sequence is 10 residues long. Looked up from germline, CDR1 is MDHEN and CDR2 is SYDVKM.

CDR3 nucleotide sequence: TGTGCCAGCAGGACAGGTACGAACACTGAAGCTTTCTTT. Amino acids: CASRTGTNTEAFF. J is TRBJ1-1 and V is TRBV27; D is perhaps TRBD1 (6 bases). This CDR3 contains 13 residues. Germline loops: CDR1 MNHEY, CDR2 SMNVEV (reference sequence). Trimming cost V 6 bases and J 1 base, with 9 bases left between them.

J is TRBJ2-7 and V is TRBV19; no definite D call. Between the trimmed V and J ends, which lost 3 bases and 0 bases, there was a span of 12 bases. This CDR3 is 15 amino acids long. Germline V gene data show CDR1 as LNHDA and CDR2 as SQIVND (reference sequence). The CDR3 spells CASSIFSGSSYEQYF. The CDR3 bases are TGTGCCAGTAGTATCTTTTCTGGCAGCTCCTACGAGCAGTACTTC. Using reference TRBV19 and TRBJ2-7 for the parts outside the CDR3, the full variable domain is DGGITQSPKYLFRKEGQNVTLSCEQNLNHDAMYWYRQDPGQGLRLIYYSQIVNDFQKGDIAEGYSVSREKKESFPLTVTSAQKNPTAFYLCASSIFSGSSYEQYFGPGTRLTVT.

CDR3: CASSFGPGHVSHEQYF. The CDR3 nucleotides read TGTGCCAGCAGCTTCGGCCCGGGACACGTTAGCCACGAGCAGTACTTC. The chain joins TRBV7-9 to TRBJ2-7; maybe TRBD1 (6 bases). V gave up 3 bases and J gave up 5 bases, with 20 bases separating them. Germline values: CDR1 SEHNR, CDR2 FQNEAQ (reference sequence). CDR3 length: 16 amino acids. The complete variable domain, with remaining parts taken from reference TRBV7-9 and TRBJ2-7, reads DTGVSQNPRHKITKRGQNVTFRCDPISEHNRLYWYRQTLGQGPEFLTYFQNEAQLEKSRLLSDRFSAERPKGSFSTLEIQRTEQGDSAMYLCASSFGPGHVSHEQYFGPGTRLTVT.

The rearrangement joins TRBV7-2 to TRBJ1-2; tentative D call: TRBD1 (6 bases). Trimming took off 6 bases at V and 4 bases at J, with 18 bases between the two ends. Germline V gene data show CDR1 as SGHTA and CDR2 as FQGNSA. The CDR3 has 15 residues. The CDR3 DNA reads as TGTGCCAGCAGTCTTCCAGACGACAGGTTCTATGGCTACACCTTC. Translated: CASSLPDDRFYGYTF.

The chain has TRBV6-5 and TRBJ1-2, with 7 bases lining up with TRBD1. The CDR3 length is 15 residues. The V gene end was trimmed by 2 bases and the J gene end by 0 bases; junction bases not matched to a gene: 3. Germline values: CDR1 MNHEY, CDR2 SVGAGI. Written as DNA, the CDR3 is TGTGCCAGCAGTTACACAGGGGATCCTAACTATGGCTACACCTTC. It specifies CASSYTGDPNYGYTF.

The genes are TRBV27 and TRBJ2-1; TRBD2 matches 12 bases. The CDR3 sequence is 15 residues long. V dropped 6 bases and J dropped 4; count of bases not matched to a gene: 4. CDR1 and CDR2 from the germline V gene are MNHEY and SMNVEV (reference sequence). The CDR3 sequence: CASRRGTSGYNEQFF. DNA for the CDR3: TGTGCCAGCAGGCGAGGGACTAGCGGGTACAATGAGCAGTTCTTC.

This sequence joins TRBV27 and TRBJ2-1; D might be TRBD1 (5 bases). V shed 6 bases and J shed 6 bases, with 15 bases lying between them. The CDR3 extends over 14 amino acids. CDR1 and CDR2 (germline): MNHEY, SMNVEV (reference sequence). CDR3: CASSWLGAINEQFF. The CDR3 DNA is TGTGCCAGCAGCTGGTTAGGGGCAATCAATGAGCAGTTCTTC.

This clone was recorded only once. J is TRBJ1-5 and V is TRBV7-6; tentatively, D is TRBD1 (5 bases). Germline V lookup: CDR1 SGHVS, CDR2 FNYEAQ. The CDR3 runs to 16 residues. V lost 1 base and J lost 0, with 10 bases in between. CDR3 amino acids: CASSLGGRYSNQPQHF. In nucleotides, the CDR3 is TGTGCCAGCAGCTTAGGGGGCAGATATAGCAATCAGCCCCAGCATTTT.

This CDR3 reads CAISLTGDNEQFF. The CDR3 nucleotides read TGTGCCATCAGTCTGACAGGGGACAATGAGCAGTTCTTC. The gene calls are TRBV10-3 and TRBJ2-1; 8 nucleotides agree with TRBD1. Germline V CDR1 and CDR2: ENHRY, SYGVKD. V was pared by 5 bases and J by 5 bases, with 2 bases of the junction left unmatched. This CDR3 spans 13 amino acids.

The V call is TRBV30, the J call TRBJ1-1; D unclear. The CDR3 loop spans 12 amino acids. Germline CDR1 reads GTSNPN; CDR2 reads SVGIG (reference sequence). V lost 8 bases to trimming and J lost 1 base, with 11 bases between them. The CDR3 here is CATAEWNTEAFF. The CDR3 DNA reads TGTGCCACAGCAGAGTGGAACACTGAAGCTTTCTTT. The complete variable domain, with remaining parts taken from reference TRBV30 and TRBJ1-1, reads SQTIHQWPATLVQPVGSPLSLECTVEGTSNPNLYWYRQAAGRGLQLLFYSVGIGQISSEVPQNLSASRPQDRQFILSSKKLLLSDSGFYLCATAEWNTEAFFGQGTRLTVV.

This chain links TRBV7-9 with TRBJ2-7; 9 bases align to TRBD1. CDR3 length: 16 residues. CDR1 and CDR2 from the germline V gene are SEHNR and FQNEAQ (reference sequence). Germline trimming cut 5 bases from V and 0 bases from J; bases unmatched to any gene: 8. Here the CDR3 reads CASSGGTGISSYEQYF. The CDR3 DNA reads as TGTGCCAGCAGCGGAGGGACAGGGATCAGCTCCTACGAGCAGTACTTC.

This chain connects TRBV2 to TRBJ2-3; 15 nucleotides line up with TRBD2. This CDR3 contains 21 residues. Germline-derived CDR1 and CDR2 are SNHLY and FYNNEI. J gave up 3 bases and V 6 bases, and 19 bases lay outside the gene matches. As DNA, the CDR3 is TGTGCCAGCAGAGATATTTACAGCTCCGGGACTAGCGGGAGGAGGACAGATACGCAGTATTTT. Protein sequence: CASRDIYSSGTSGRRTDTQYF.

This chain connects TRBV23-1 to TRBJ2-1; D is uncertain. TRBV23-1 has ORF status, its function being uncertain. V dropped 2 bases and J dropped 8 bases, with 19 bases sitting between them. CDR3 length: 16 residues. In DNA, the CDR3 is TGCGCCAGCAGTCAAGGGAAATTAGTTAGTGGCGATGAGCAGTTCTTC. It is translated as CASSQGKLVSGDEQFF.

For this clone: One junction end disagrees with the germline gene, perhaps due to a read error. The chain uses TRBV7-7 and TRBJ2-5, with D tentatively TRBD2 (6 bases). Germline V lookup: CDR1 SSHAT, CDR2 FNYEAQ (reference sequence). This CDR3 has 17 amino acids. The CDR3 DNA follows: TGTGCTAGCAGCTTAGCCCCGGGAGCACTTGGGCAAGAGACCCAGTACTTC. Amino acid sequence: CASSLAPGALGQETQYF.

The chain combines TRBV5-1 with TRBJ2-3; TRBD1 matches at 9 bases. The CDR3 contains 16 residues. Germline V gene sequence: CDR1 SGHRS, CDR2 YFSETQ. Germline trimming cut 6 bases from V and 4 bases from J; bases unmatched to any gene: 12. The CDR3 DNA is TGCGCCAGCAATAACCCACAGGGGGCCCAATCAGATACGCAGTATTTT. As protein: CASNNPQGAQSDTQYF.

V is TRBV9 and J is TRBJ1-2, with D perhaps TRBD1 (5 bases). With 3 bases removed from V and 4 bases from J, the gap between germline ends came to 13 bases. Germline assignment: CDR1 SGDLS and CDR2 YYNGEE. The length of the CDR3 is 14 residues. The CDR3 protein is CASSAWDRAYGYTF. The CDR3 coding sequence is TGTGCCAGCAGCGCGTGGGACCGGGCCTATGGCTACACCTTC.

The rearrangement uses TRBV28 and TRBJ2-2; 8 bases map to TRBD1. J was trimmed by 5 bases and V by 1 base; bases with no gene match: 0. This CDR3 spans 14 amino acids. The germline V gene encodes CDR1 MDHEN and CDR2 SYDVKM. The CDR3 DNA follows: TGTGCCAGCAGTTTATACAGGGGGACCGGGGAGCTGTTTTTT. This encodes CASSLYRGTGELFF.

This chain joins TRBV11-2 and TRBJ1-5, with no clear D. The CDR3 extends over 15 amino acids. Germline assignment: CDR1 SGHAT and CDR2 FQNNGV. Deletions cut 0 bases from V and 0 bases from J, with 6 bases between. The CDR3 DNA sequence: TGTGCCAGCAGCTTAGACGGCCTTAGCAATCAGCCCCAGCATTTT. This translates into CASSLDGLSNQPQHF.